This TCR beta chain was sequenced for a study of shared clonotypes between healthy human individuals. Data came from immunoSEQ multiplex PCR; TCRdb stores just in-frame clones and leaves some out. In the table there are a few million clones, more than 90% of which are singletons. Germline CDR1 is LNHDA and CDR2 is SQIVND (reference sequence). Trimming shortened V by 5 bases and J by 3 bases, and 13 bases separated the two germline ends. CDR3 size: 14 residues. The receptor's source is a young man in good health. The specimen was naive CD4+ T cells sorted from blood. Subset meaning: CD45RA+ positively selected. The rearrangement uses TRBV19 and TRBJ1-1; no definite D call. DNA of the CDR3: TGTGCCAGTAGTTTTAGGGCCGACTACACTGAAGCTTTCTTT. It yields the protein CASSFRADYTEAFF.